These 18 T cell receptor beta chains came from one sample sequenced in a study of human T cells and chemical hapten exposure. TCRdb reprocessed the RACE reads with MiXCR, giving one entry per CDR3 protein. The repertoire consists of about 90,000 distinct CDR3 sequences, with roughly a tenth occurring once and the leading ten covering roughly 1%. Time point specified: patch test 3, about 24 weeks after DPC sensitization. Treatment reported: therapeutic diphenylcyclopropenone sensitization with weekly scalp DPC. The specimen was whole blood, collected in connection with sensitization to the hapten diphenylcyclopropenone (DPC). All receptors come from a woman in her thirties with alopecia areata. Some clones in this sample may be carry-over from other donors' samples.

This clonotype has more than one count but fewer than ten. The genes are TRBV29-1 and TRBJ2-1; 9 nucleotides line up with TRBD1. Germline-derived CDR1 and CDR2 are SQVTM and ANQGSEA. CDR3 length: 12 residues. V shed 7 bases, J shed 9 bases, and the junction held 7 bases outside the gene matches. This chain's CDR3 is CSGGQGSAEQFF. The CDR3 nucleotides read TGCAGCGGTGGACAGGGGTCGGCTGAGCAGTTCTTC.

This clonotype showed up just a few times. V gene TRBV29-1 combines with J gene TRBJ2-5; 8 bases are shared with TRBD1. Germline CDR1 is SQVTM and CDR2 is ANQGSEA. V lost 6 bases to trimming and J lost 3 bases; unmatched junction nucleotides: 15. CDR3 size: 16 residues. The CDR3 loop reads CSVTIPGGGGEETQYF. The CDR3 region has the DNA TGCAGCGTAACAATCCCAGGGGGCGGAGGGGAAGAGACCCAGTACTTC.

This clonotype was found a few times. The chain uses TRBV12-3 or TRBV12-4 and TRBJ1-2; D ambiguous. Trimming shortened V by 4 bases and J by 6 bases, and 6 bases separated the two germline ends. CDR3 length equals 11 residues. The CDR3 DNA reads TGTGCCAGCAGTTCCGTCAATGGCTACACCTTC. Residues: CASSSVNGYTF.

This clonotype was picked up many times. The V and J genes are TRBV5-5 and TRBJ2-1, with D hard to call. Germline V gene data show CDR1 as SGHKS and CDR2 as YYEKEE (reference sequence). Trimming shortened V by 0 bases and J by 3 bases, and 4 bases separated the two germline ends. The CDR3 consists of 13 residues. CDR3: CASSLGFYNEQFF. CDR3 nucleotides: TGTGCCAGCAGCTTGGGTTTCTACAATGAGCAGTTCTTC.

V and J are TRBV7-2 and TRBJ2-1; D remains ambiguous. Germline V gene sequence: CDR1 SGHTA, CDR2 FQGNSA. CDR3 length equals 11 residues. V dropped 5 bases and J dropped 10 bases, with 9 bases sitting between them. CDR3 DNA sequence: TGTGCCAGCAGCCCCGACCTAGAGCAGTTCTTC. It encodes CASSPDLEQFF.

The chain carries TRBV29-1 and TRBJ1-2; TRBD1 matches 10 bases. Trimming cost V 7 bases and J 0 bases; bases outside gene matches: 2. Germline CDR1 SQVTM, CDR2 ANQGSEA. The CDR3 sequence is 13 residues long. The CDR3 DNA reads as TGCAGCGCCGGGACAGGGGCTAACTATGGCTACACCTTC. Its protein product is CSAGTGANYGYTF. The whole variable domain, filled in from reference TRBV29-1 and TRBJ1-2, reads SAVISQKPSRDICQRGTSLTIQCQVDSQVTMMFWYRQQPGQSLTLIATANQGSEATYESGFVIDKFPISRPNLTFSTLTVSNMSPEDSSIYLCSAGTGANYGYTFGSGTRLTVV.

This clonotype was detected a few times. The chain couples TRBV28 to TRBJ2-5; D is uncertain. The V end lost 6 bases, the J end lost 1 base, and 9 bases lay between the germline ends. CDR3 length: 13 amino acids. CDR1 MDHEN and CDR2 SYDVKM come from the germline V gene. CDR3 coding DNA: TGTGCCAGCAGCACTAAATTCCAAGAGACCCAGTACTTC. Amino acid sequence: CASSTKFQETQYF.

This clonotype was counted between two and nine times. The chain couples TRBV12-5 to TRBJ1-5, with a possible D match to TRBD1 (5 bases). V lost 0 bases and J 3 bases, leaving 18 bases between the germline ends. Germline lookup yields CDR1 LGHNT and CDR2 FRNRAP. The CDR3 sequence is 18 residues long. CDR3 loop: CASGLVTVRDDDNQPQHF. CDR3 sequence (DNA): TGTGCTAGTGGTTTGGTAACAGTCCGGGACGACGACAATCAGCCCCAGCATTTT.

At least ten counts were recorded for this clonotype. V and J are TRBV12-3 or TRBV12-4 and TRBJ2-3, with TRBD1 as a possible D gene (6 bases). Trimming stripped 3 bases from V and 4 bases from J, with 11 bases between. The CDR3 has 14 amino acids. The CDR3 reads CASSFLPGADTQYF. Written as DNA, the CDR3 is TGTGCCAGCAGTTTCCTTCCAGGGGCAGATACGCAGTATTTT.

V is TRBV4-2 and J is TRBJ1-2; D ambiguous. The germline gives CDR1 LGHNA, CDR2 YNFKEQ. Trimming removed 0 bases from V and 4 bases from J, with 18 bases in between. The CDR3 spans 17 residues. CDR3 sequence: CASSQDFGKLGSYGYTF. The DNA for the CDR3 is TGTGCCAGCAGCCAAGATTTTGGGAAATTGGGATCCTATGGCTACACCTTC.

V gene TRBV7-9 combines with J gene TRBJ2-7; possible D gene TRBD1, 6 bases. In germline, CDR1 is SEHNR, CDR2 FQNEAQ (reference sequence). The germline V and J ends were trimmed by 5 bases and 1 base, with 9 bases remaining between them. The CDR3 length is 13 residues. The CDR3 protein is CASSGTPSYEQYV. CDR3 DNA sequence: TGTGCCAGCAGCGGGACACCATCCTACGAGCAGTACGTC.

Ten or more counts support this clonotype. The chain combines TRBV18 with TRBJ2-3; TRBD2 aligns across 11 bases. The CDR3 spans 16 residues. CDR1 and CDR2 (germline): KGHSH, LQKENI. V trimming: 2 bases; J trimming: 3 bases; junction bases outside the gene matches: 4. This CDR3 is CASSPLLAGATDTQYF. Here the CDR3 DNA reads TGTGCCAGCTCACCATTACTAGCGGGGGCGACAGATACGCAGTATTTT.

The sample holds a few counts of this clonotype. The J gene is TRBJ2-1, the V gene TRBV7-9; TRBD2 aligns across 8 bases. Unmatched junction bases numbered 7, after V lost 3 bases and J lost 9 bases. This CDR3 is 14 amino acids long. From germline, CDR1 is SEHNR and CDR2 FQNEAQ (reference sequence). The CDR3 DNA reads as TGTGCCAGCAGCTTGGGACTAGGCAGCAGTGAGCAGTTCTTC. It encodes CASSLGLGSSEQFF. The full variable domain, rest sourced from reference TRBV7-9 and TRBJ2-1, is DTGVSQNPRHKITKRGQNVTFRCDPISEHNRLYWYRQTLGQGPEFLTYFQNEAQLEKSRLLSDRFSAERPKGSFSTLEIQRTEQGDSAMYLCASSLGLGSSEQFFGPGTRLTVL.

The chain is built from TRBV12-3 or TRBV12-4 and TRBJ2-2; TRBD2 might be the D (6 bases). Between the trimmed V and J ends, which lost 5 bases and 2 bases, there was a span of 12 bases. The CDR3 has 15 amino acids. The CDR3 reads CASSRPGTNTGELFF. The DNA for the CDR3 is TGTGCCAGCAGTAGACCGGGGACTAACACCGGGGAGCTGTTTTTT.

In this sample, this clonotype turned up many times. This sequence joins TRBV2 and TRBJ1-6; no reliable D call. This CDR3 is 11 amino acids long. The germline CDR1 and CDR2 sequences are SNHLY and FYNNEI. V lost 6 bases and J lost 15, with 12 bases in between. For the CDR3, the DNA is TGTGCCAGCAGAGGCGCGTGGGTCCTCCACTTT. This codes for CASRGAWVLHF.

This clonotype was observed a few times. The chain is built from TRBV25-1 and TRBJ2-1; D is possibly TRBD1 (5 bases). V gave up 8 bases and J gave up 8 bases, with 19 bases separating them. The CDR3 consists of 14 residues. Germline values: CDR1 MGHDK, CDR2 SYGVNS. The CDR3 nucleotides read TGTGCCAGCGAAGGGCCAGGGTCCTTCTATGAGCAGTTCTTC. This codes for CASEGPGSFYEQFF.

CDR3 residues: CSVGVMGTGTYNEQFF. CDR3 nucleotides: TGCAGCGTGGGGGTGATGGGGACAGGGACGTACAATGAGCAGTTCTTC. The chain recombines TRBV29-1 with TRBJ2-1; 9 nucleotides agree with TRBD1. Unmatched junction bases numbered 13, after V lost 6 bases and J lost 4 bases. Germline V gene lookup returns CDR1 SQVTM and CDR2 ANQGSEA. There are 16 residues in the CDR3.

This clonotype was recorded at least ten times. The gene calls are TRBV6-5 and TRBJ1-4; D call uncertain. V gave up 2 bases and J gave up 8 bases, with 9 bases separating them. The germline CDR1 and CDR2 sequences are MNHEY and SVGAGI. CDR3 size: 13 residues. The CDR3 is CASSYMVGEKLFF. The DNA of the CDR3 is TGTGCCAGCAGTTACATGGTGGGGGAAAAACTGTTTTTT.